This is a list of T cell receptor beta chains from one sample in a study of blood T cells in healthy people across ages. TCRdb reprocessed the 5' RACE reads via MiXCR and lists one record per CDR3 protein. The table has over 600,000 distinct CDR3 sequences, 46% seen once. The sequenced material came from blood. Receptors were obtained from a man at least 80 years old in good health. CDR3s include the opening cysteine and the closing phenylalanine or tryptophan. Each record gives: V gene, J gene, clone size, CDR3 length, D gene, CDR3 protein, CDR3 DNA. D genes are given only for firm matches. Where a row states a size, it is once, few, many or the class of an expanded clone; other rows omit it.

>TRBV28|TRBJ2-7|few|13|TRBD1
CASTTGISYEQYF
TGTGCCAGCACGACAGGGATTTCCTACGAGCAGTACTTC
>TRBV27|TRBJ2-7|NA|17|TRBD1
CASRSRWGQINTYEQYF
TGTGCCAGCAGGAGCCGATGGGGACAGATCAATACCTACGAGCAGTACTTC
>TRBV20-1|TRBJ2-2|NA|14|NA
CSARLATNTGELFF
TGCAGTGCTAGACTAGCGACGAACACCGGGGAGCTGTTTTTT
>TRBV7-9|TRBJ2-7|NA|12|NA
CASSGENYEQYF
TGTGCCAGCTCTGGGGAAAACTACGAGCAGTACTTC
>TRBV27|TRBJ2-5|few|15|TRBD2
CASIKTSGIQETQYF
TGTGCCAGCATCAAGACTAGCGGAATACAAGAGACCCAGTACTTC
>TRBV5-1|TRBJ2-1|many|14|NA
CASSLGAEYNEQFF
TGCGCCAGCAGCTTGGGAGCGGAATACAATGAGCAGTTCTTC
>TRBV7-2|TRBJ2-3|few|17|TRBD2
CASSLGSSGRGTDTQYF
TGTGCCAGCAGCTTGGGGTCTAGCGGGAGGGGGACAGATACGCAGTATTTT
>TRBV21-1|TRBJ1-2|once|17|NA
CASSKDPETGRYYGYTF
TGTGCCAGCAGCAAAGACCCCGAAACGGGCAGGTACTATGGCTACACCTTC
>TRBV5-1|TRBJ2-1|NA|14|NA
CASSLANRYNEQFF
TGCGCCAGCAGCTTGGCCAACCGGTACAATGAGCAGTTCTTC
>TRBV3-1|TRBJ2-7|few|13|TRBD2
CASSYSGRYEQYF
TGTGCCAGCAGCTATAGCGGGAGGTACGAGCAGTACTTC